These 25 T cell receptor beta chains came from one sample sequenced in a study of neurological immune-mediated disorders. TCRdb analysed the 5' RACE reads with MiXCR anew, one entry per CDR3 protein. This table has approximately 86,000 distinct CDR3 sequences, approximately 2.8% appearing once. The material sequenced was PBMCs. The receptor source for this set is a woman aged 25 to 39 with multiple sclerosis.

This clonotype was recorded many times. The chain recombines TRBV2 with TRBJ2-3; 9 nucleotides align to TRBD1. V dropped 5 bases and J dropped 0; count of bases not matched to a gene: 3. Per the germline V gene, CDR1 is SNHLY and CDR2 is FYNNEI. The CDR3 consists of 15 residues. The chain's CDR3 is CASSLDRGSTDTQYF. The CDR3 region has the DNA TGTGCCAGCAGTTTGGACAGGGGCAGCACAGATACGCAGTATTTT.

This clonotype showed up many times. This sequence joins TRBV10-3 and TRBJ1-2; D perhaps matches TRBD1 (5 bases). V was pared by 3 bases and J by 4 bases, with 12 bases between. The germline CDR1 and CDR2 sequences are ENHRY and SYGVKD. The CDR3 consists of 14 residues. The CDR3 DNA is TGTGCCATCAGTGACGGGCAGGGTAGCTATGGCTACACCTTC. Translated, it gives CAISDGQGSYGYTF.

This clonotype has ten or more counts. The DNA of the CDR3 is TGTGCCAGCAGCCAAGGGTTAACTAATGAAAAACTGTTTTTT. The encoded protein is CASSQGLTNEKLFF. This chain uses TRBV3-1 with TRBJ1-4; D gene unclear. Trimming left V 1 base short and J 1 base short, with 4 bases between. Germline CDR1 reads LGHDT; CDR2 reads YNNKEL (reference sequence). The CDR3 loop spans 14 amino acids.

This clonotype showed up many times. This chain connects TRBV24-1 to TRBJ2-3; D remains ambiguous. This CDR3 contains 11 residues. Germline CDR1 reads KGHDR; CDR2 reads SFDVKD. Trimming shortened V by 5 bases and J by 5 bases, and 4 bases separated the two germline ends. The DNA for the CDR3 is TGTGCCACCAGTGGCGAAGATACGCAGTATTTT. It encodes CATSGEDTQYF.

This clonotype came up many times. V is TRBV28 and J is TRBJ1-1; 12 bases fit TRBD1. There are 16 residues in the CDR3. After removal of 6 bases from V and 8 bases from J, the junction contained 13 bases not matched to a gene. Germline CDR1 reads MDHEN; CDR2 reads SYDVKM. The CDR3 sequence is CASSKMKGQGAREAFF. The CDR3 nucleotides read TGTGCCAGCAGCAAGATGAAGGGACAGGGGGCGCGGGAAGCTTTCTTT.

This clonotype came up many times. The V gene is TRBV29-1, the J gene TRBJ1-1, with TRBD1 matching 7 bases. The CDR3 spans 11 residues. Germline V gene lookup returns CDR1 SQVTM and CDR2 ANQGSEA. V shed 6 bases, J shed 8 bases, and the junction held 6 bases outside the gene matches. CDR3 in DNA: TGCAGCGTACAGGGGCCTAAAGAAGCTTTCTTT. Translated, it gives CSVQGPKEAFF.

This clonotype has a count of ten or more. The V gene is TRBV27, the J gene TRBJ2-7; D may be TRBD1 or TRBD2 (5 bases each). Trimming cost V 10 bases and J 2 bases, with 12 bases left between them. The germline gives CDR1 MNHEY, CDR2 SMNVEV (reference sequence). This CDR3 region has 12 residues. The CDR3 protein is CAIRDGAYEQYF. CDR3 nucleotides: TGTGCCATTCGGGACGGAGCCTACGAGCAGTACTTC.

This clonotype was seen many times. The chain employs TRBV4-3 and TRBJ2-1; TRBD2 aligns across 7 bases. CDR1 is LGHNA, CDR2 YSLEER, per germline. Unmatched junction bases numbered 9, after V lost 7 bases and J lost 9 bases. The CDR3 is 13 amino acids. The CDR3 DNA follows: TGCGCCAGCAAACCGGGAGGCAGGAGTGAGCAGTTCTTC. It yields the protein CASKPGGRSEQFF.

This clonotype was seen repeatedly, ten times or more. The rearrangement links TRBV29-1 to TRBJ1-1, with 11 bases lining up with TRBD1. The CDR3 is 12 amino acids. J lost 7 bases, V lost 7 bases, and 5 bases had no gene match. Germline CDR1 reads SQVTM; CDR2 reads ANQGSEA. The CDR3 loop reads CSARTGGFEAFF. As DNA, the CDR3 is TGCAGCGCTAGGACAGGGGGCTTTGAAGCTTTCTTT.

This clonotype was picked up many times. The V gene is TRBV12-3 or TRBV12-4, the J gene TRBJ2-7; D gene ambiguous. This CDR3 is 15 amino acids long. The ends were cut back, 7 bases at V and 2 bases at J, with 18 bases in the middle. The CDR3 sequence: CASTAGPSPTYEQYF. Here the CDR3 DNA reads TGTGCCAGCACCGCCGGGCCGTCCCCGACCTACGAGCAGTACTTC.

This clonotype showed up many times. This chain connects TRBV27 to TRBJ1-2; possible D gene TRBD1, 6 bases. Looked up from germline, CDR1 is MNHEY and CDR2 is SMNVEV (reference sequence). The CDR3 spans 14 residues. Trimming cost V 6 bases and J 2 bases, with 13 bases left between them. CDR3: CASSPRGANYGYTF. DNA of the CDR3: TGTGCCAGCAGCCCCCGGGGGGCCAACTATGGCTACACCTTC.

This clonotype was observed many times. The chain has TRBV6-5 and TRBJ2-6; weak D call: TRBD1 (6 bases). Germline lookup yields CDR1 MNHEY and CDR2 SVGAGI. The V gene lost 5 bases and the J gene lost 2 bases, with 16 bases spanning the gap. The CDR3 sequence is 17 residues long. The CDR3 DNA is TGTGCCAGCAGTCCCAGGGGCGTTAGGCCTGGGGCCAACGTCCTGACTTTC. Protein product: CASSPRGVRPGANVLTF.

This clonotype was detected ten times or more. This rearrangement joins TRBV6-5 to TRBJ2-5; D gene unclear. The germline CDR1 and CDR2 sequences are MNHEY and SVGAGI. CDR3 size: 16 residues. Trimming shortened V by 4 bases and J by 2 bases, and 17 bases separated the two germline ends. CDR3 sequence reads: CASSSPSRAKQETQYF. In DNA form, the CDR3 reads TGTGCCAGCAGTTCCCCCTCTCGGGCAAAACAAGAGACCCAGTACTTC.

This clonotype was observed at least ten times. V is TRBV6-6 and J is TRBJ2-7, with 16 bases lining up with TRBD2. The CDR3 runs 19 residues. V was clipped by 4 bases and J by 5 bases; unmatched bases: 14. Germline values: CDR1 MNHNY, CDR2 SVGAGI (reference sequence). The CDR3 spells CASSSTPGLAGGPVNEQYF. CDR3 in DNA: TGTGCCAGCAGTTCCACCCCGGGACTAGCGGGAGGGCCCGTCAACGAGCAGTACTTC.

This clonotype was counted ten times or more. V gene TRBV18 combines with J gene TRBJ2-7, with D tentatively TRBD1 or TRBD2 (5 bases each). Trimming left V 3 bases short and J 6 bases short, with 15 bases between. There are 14 residues in the CDR3. Germline-derived CDR1 and CDR2 are KGHSH and LQKENI. The CDR3 nucleotides are TGTGCCAGCTCACCGACCAGGGACGGCTCCGAGCAGTACTTC. Encoded protein: CASSPTRDGSEQYF.

This clonotype was seen many times. This chain connects TRBV5-6 to TRBJ1-2; weak D call: TRBD1 (6 bases). V was pared by 0 bases and J by 6 bases, with 12 bases between. The CDR3 loop spans 14 amino acids. The germline gives CDR1 SGHDT, CDR2 YYEEEE. CDR3 in DNA: TGTGCCAGCAGCTTGGGTTCGGCAGGGGATGGCTACACCTTC. This codes for CASSLGSAGDGYTF.

This clonotype was detected many times. The rearrangement uses TRBV5-1 and TRBJ1-2, with D tentatively TRBD1 (5 bases). Germline lookup yields CDR1 SGHRS and CDR2 YFSETQ. Trimming left V 5 bases short and J 5 bases short, with 16 bases between. This CDR3 is 14 amino acids long. CDR3 in amino acids: CASRPRGEGYGYTF. In DNA form, the CDR3 reads TGCGCCAGCAGACCTAGGGGTGAGGGGTATGGCTACACCTTC. Full variable domain (outside the CDR3, taken from reference TRBV5-1 and TRBJ1-2): KAGVTQTPRYLIKTRGQQVTLSCSPISGHRSVSWYQQTPGQGLQFLFEYFSETQRNKGNFPGRFSGRQFSNSRSEMNVSTLELGDSALYLCASRPRGEGYGYTFGSGTRLTVV.

This clonotype has a count of ten or more. The CDR3 region is CASSLGLAGGGTGELFF. CDR3 DNA: TGTGCCAGCAGCTTGGGGCTAGCGGGAGGAGGGACCGGGGAGCTGTTTTTT. The rearrangement joins TRBV7-8 to TRBJ2-2, with TRBD2 matching 11 bases. After removal of 3 bases from V and 5 bases from J, the junction contained 8 bases not matched to a gene. The V gene's germline CDR1 is SGHVS and CDR2 FQNEAQ. The CDR3 sequence is 17 residues long.

This clonotype was seen at least ten times. The chain is built from TRBV12-3 or TRBV12-4 and TRBJ1-2, with 7 bases matching TRBD1. V lost 3 bases to trimming and J lost 8 bases; unmatched junction nucleotides: 3. This CDR3 has 12 amino acids. This CDR3 reads CASSFQGDGYTF. In DNA, the CDR3 is TGTGCCAGCAGTTTCCAGGGGGACGGCTACACCTTC.

This clonotype was seen many times. The chain recombines TRBV14 with TRBJ1-1, with D perhaps matching TRBD1 (6 bases). Trimming pared 4 bases from V and 8 bases from J, leaving 14 bases between. From germline, CDR1 is SGHDN and CDR2 FVKESK. This CDR3 has 13 amino acids. The CDR3 DNA follows: TGTGCCAGCAGCCGCTTTTTGGACAGAGAAGCTTTCTTT. Encoded protein: CASSRFLDREAFF.

This clonotype has ten or more counts. The chain has TRBV12-3 or TRBV12-4 and TRBJ1-2; D unclear. Trimming cost V 3 bases and J 8 bases, with 10 bases left between them. This CDR3 is 12 amino acids long. The DNA for the CDR3 is TGTGCCAGCAGTTTCCGGGGAGCGGGCTACACCTTC. Protein product: CASSFRGAGYTF.

Regarding this clonotype: The CDR3 ends on some other residue instead of the conserved phenylalanine or tryptophan, so this is likely a read error. The rearrangement joins TRBV20-1 to TRBJ2-7; possible D gene TRBD2, 6 bases. Germline V lookup: CDR1 DFQATT, CDR2 SNEGSKA (reference sequence). V was clipped by 2 bases and J by 7 bases, with 27 bases between them. There are 17 residues in the CDR3. The DNA for the CDR3 is TGCAGTGCTAGATCACTAGCTTACTCGGGAGTGGGCGAGGAGCAGTACAAC. Translating gives CSARSLAYSGVGEEQYN.

The table lists this clonotype with many counts. Here the CDR3 DNA reads TGTGCCAGCAGCTACCCCGGCAAAGACCACGAGCAGTACTTC. This codes for CASSYPGKDHEQYF. The chain is built from TRBV7-9 and TRBJ2-7; D is unclear. The CDR3 is 14 amino acids. CDR1 and CDR2 from the germline V gene are SEHNR and FQNEAQ (reference sequence). The germline V and J ends were trimmed by 4 bases and 5 bases, with 15 bases remaining between them. The variable domain in full, with the rest retrieved from reference TRBV7-9 and TRBJ2-7, is DTGVSQNPRHKITKRGQNVTFRCDPISEHNRLYWYRQTLGQGPEFLTYFQNEAQLEKSRLLSDRFSAERPKGSFSTLEIQRTEQGDSAMYLCASSYPGKDHEQYFGPGTRLTVT.

This clonotype was counted at least ten times. The chain combines TRBV29-1 with TRBJ2-1, with TRBD2 matching 12 bases. Germline loops: CDR1 SQVTM, CDR2 ANQGSEA. With 7 bases clipped from V and 9 bases from J, the junction kept 7 bases outside the gene matches. This CDR3 comprises 13 residues. The CDR3 DNA reads as TGCAGCGCGCCTAGCGGGAGGGCCGGTGAGCAGTTCTTC. As protein: CSAPSGRAGEQFF.

This clonotype appeared many times. The DNA for the CDR3 is TGTGCCAGCAGCCCTGAACGGACCCAGTACTTC. Encoded protein: CASSPERTQYF. The rearrangement links TRBV7-9 to TRBJ2-5; D unresolved. CDR1 is SEHNR, CDR2 FQNEAQ, per germline (reference sequence). The V and J ends lost 5 bases and 7 bases respectively, with 8 bases between them. The CDR3 is made up of 11 amino acids.